Given below is one T cell receptor beta chain in context. The germline gives CDR1 LNHDA, CDR2 SQIVND (reference sequence). This CDR3 has 14 amino acids. V was clipped by 4 bases and J by 0 bases; unmatched bases: 1. This specimen belongs to a study of cytomegalovirus exposure and HLA in healthy donors. It was with 60 Vbeta and 13 Jbeta primers that the PCR ran. Profiling relied on immunoSEQ multiplex PCR, and the TCRdb table lists in-frame clones only, not all of them. Among some 180,000 clones listed, around 80% were seen once. Donors showed nominal health when sampled, although they likely had unrecorded immune exposures.

The sequenced sample consisted of PBMCs. The receptor was derived from a girl aged 10 to 17 in good health and CMV-seropositive. This chain connects TRBV19 to TRBJ1-2; 8 bases are a match to TRBD1. The chain's CDR3 is CASSKTGANYGYTF. In nucleotides, the CDR3 is TGTGCCAGTAGTAAGACAGGGGCTAACTATGGCTACACCTTC.